This T cell receptor (beta chain) stems from a study of glioma-infiltrating T cells. V dropped 6 bases and J dropped 4 bases, with 3 bases sitting between them. CDR3 size: 9 residues. CDR1 is DFQATT, CDR2 SNEGSKA, per germline (reference sequence). Findings of the study overall: Above-expected tissue-blood divergence occurred in all gliomas, most in low-grade ones. Tissue and blood shared very few CDR3 sequences.

This clonotype was recorded at least ten times. Its target is unknown. The iRepertoire nested amplicon-rescue multiplex PCR amplified TCR alpha and beta CDR3s from RNA. For one-step reverse transcription and amplification, 100-400 ng of tissue mRNA or PBMC total RNA was used. TCRdb re-called the multiplex PCR reads through MiXCR, storing one row per CDR3 protein. The data contain more than 110,000 distinct CDR3 sequences, around 40% of them singletons. The TCR originated in a human donor with low-grade glioma or glioblastoma, undergoing nonglioma brain surgery, or in good health (not recorded which). The chain uses TRBV20-1 and TRBJ1-2; D remains ambiguous. Sequencing was performed on glioma tissue, nonneoplastic brain tissue, or PBMCs (not recorded which). The CDR3 protein is CSAPYGYTF. CDR3 sequence (DNA): TGCAGTGCCCCCTATGGCTACACCTTC.